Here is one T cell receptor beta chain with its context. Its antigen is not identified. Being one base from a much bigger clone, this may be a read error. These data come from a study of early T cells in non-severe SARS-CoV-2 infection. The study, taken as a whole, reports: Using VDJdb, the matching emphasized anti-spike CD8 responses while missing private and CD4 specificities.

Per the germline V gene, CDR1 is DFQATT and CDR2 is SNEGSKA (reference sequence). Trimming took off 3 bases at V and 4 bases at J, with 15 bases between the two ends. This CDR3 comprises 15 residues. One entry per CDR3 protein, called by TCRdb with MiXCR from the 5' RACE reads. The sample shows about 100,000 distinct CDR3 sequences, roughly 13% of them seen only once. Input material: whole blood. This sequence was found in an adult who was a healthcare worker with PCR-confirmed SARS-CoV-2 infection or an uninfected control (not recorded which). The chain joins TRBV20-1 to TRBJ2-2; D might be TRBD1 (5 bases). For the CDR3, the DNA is TGCAGTGCTAGCAGGGCAGGGTCGCCCACCGGGGAGCTGTTTTTT. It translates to CSASRAGSPTGELFF.